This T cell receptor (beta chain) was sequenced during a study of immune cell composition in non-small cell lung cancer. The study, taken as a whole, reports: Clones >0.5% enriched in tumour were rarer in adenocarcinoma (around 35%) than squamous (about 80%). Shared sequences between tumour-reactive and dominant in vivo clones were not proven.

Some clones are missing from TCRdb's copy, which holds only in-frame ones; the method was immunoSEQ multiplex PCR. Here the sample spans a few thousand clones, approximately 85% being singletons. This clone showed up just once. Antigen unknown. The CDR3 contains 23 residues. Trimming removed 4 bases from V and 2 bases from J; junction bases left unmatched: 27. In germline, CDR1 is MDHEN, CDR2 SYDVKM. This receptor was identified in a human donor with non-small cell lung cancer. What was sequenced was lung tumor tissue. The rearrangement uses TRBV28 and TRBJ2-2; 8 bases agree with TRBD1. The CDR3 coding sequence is TGTGCCAGCAGTTATAACGGCAGGGGGCAAGCTGACTACTATACACCAAACACCGGGGAGCTGTTTTTT. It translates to CASSYNGRGQADYYTPNTGELFF.